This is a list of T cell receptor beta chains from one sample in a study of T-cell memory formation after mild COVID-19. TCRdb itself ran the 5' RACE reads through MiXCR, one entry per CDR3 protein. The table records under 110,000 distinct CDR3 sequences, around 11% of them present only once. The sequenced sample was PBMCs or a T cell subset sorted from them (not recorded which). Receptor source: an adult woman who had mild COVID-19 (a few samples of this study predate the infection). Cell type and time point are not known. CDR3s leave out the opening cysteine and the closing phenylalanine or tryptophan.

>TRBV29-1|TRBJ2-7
SVEDEQSYEQY
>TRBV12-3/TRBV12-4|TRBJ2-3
ASSTPQITDTQY
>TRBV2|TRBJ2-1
ASSAPRNEQF
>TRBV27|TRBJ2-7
ASSLLQGREQY
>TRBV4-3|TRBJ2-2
ASSAEVGGNTGELF
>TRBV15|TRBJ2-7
ATSRGQGADHEQY
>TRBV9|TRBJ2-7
ASTPSGGAAYEQY
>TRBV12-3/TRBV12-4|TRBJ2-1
ASNRPSYNEQF
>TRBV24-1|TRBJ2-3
ATREGWNTDTQY
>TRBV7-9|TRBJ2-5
ASSPNDIQETQY
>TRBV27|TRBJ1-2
ASSIQGVGYGYT
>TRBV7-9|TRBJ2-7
ASSFRPGLAHSYEQY
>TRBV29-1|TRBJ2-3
SVEGTILTDTQY
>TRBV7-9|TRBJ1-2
ASSLGGRSYT
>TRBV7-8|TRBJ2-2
ASSYSGSVTGELF
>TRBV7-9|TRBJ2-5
ASSLAQETQY